A single sample gave rise to the 8 T cell receptor beta chains below, sequenced in a study of long-term antiretroviral therapy in people with HIV. Survey-level immunoSEQ v3.0 assays were run. Assay used: immunoSEQ multiplex PCR; TCRdb lists only in-frame clones, some missing. The repertoire holds tens of thousands of clones, with 84% as singletons. This specimen consisted of unsorted PBMCs, obtained about 6.1 years after starting antiretroviral therapy. These TCRs come from a man aged 25 to 40 with HIV.

This clone was observed once. The J gene is TRBJ1-5, the V gene TRBV18, with TRBD1 matching 10 bases. Germline CDR1 reads KGHSH; CDR2 reads LQKENI. This CDR3 is 15 amino acids long. J was trimmed by 5 bases and V by 3 bases; bases with no gene match: 4. The CDR3 here is CASSPDRGDHQPQHF. Written as DNA, the CDR3 is TGTGCCAGCTCACCGGACAGGGGGGACCATCAGCCCCAGCATTTT.

The rearrangement joins TRBV2 to TRBJ2-1, with 8 bases fitting TRBD2. The CDR3 consists of 13 residues. CDR1 is SNHLY and CDR2 is FYNNEI in the germline V gene. Trimming cost V 3 bases and J 8 bases; bases outside gene matches: 3. This CDR3 is CASSDPREDEQFF. DNA for the CDR3: TGTGCCAGCAGTGACCCGCGGGAGGATGAGCAGTTCTTC.

This clone showed up just once. The genes are TRBV5-1 and TRBJ1-1; D is uncertain. V was cut by 3 bases and J by 4 bases, with 19 bases left in between. The CDR3 runs 16 residues. CDR1 is SGHRS, CDR2 YFSETQ, per germline. CDR3 coding DNA: TGCGCCAGCAGCTCCCCCGATGAGGACCCAGTCACTGAAGCTTTCTTT. This gives the protein CASSSPDEDPVTEAFF. The whole variable domain, remainder taken from reference TRBV5-1 and TRBJ1-1, is KAGVTQTPRYLIKTRGQQVTLSCSPISGHRSVSWYQQTPGQGLQFLFEYFSETQRNKGNFPGRFSGRQFSNSRSEMNVSTLELGDSALYLCASSSPDEDPVTEAFFGQGTRLTVV.

The CDR3 nucleotides are TGTGCCAGCAGCCTAAGGGGCGAAAAACTGTTTTTT. This codes for CASSLRGEKLFF. The rearrangement uses TRBV6-5 and TRBJ1-4; possibly TRBD1 for D (5 bases). The germline V gene has CDR1 MNHEY and CDR2 SVGAGI. V was shortened by 6 bases and J by 8 bases, with 10 bases between the two germline ends. The CDR3 is 12 amino acids.

By share of the sample, this clone is medium-sized. The chain combines TRBV5-1 with TRBJ1-6; D possibly corresponds to TRBD1 (5 bases). The germline V gene has CDR1 SGHRS and CDR2 YFSETQ. The germline V and J ends were trimmed by 1 base and 7 bases, with 15 bases remaining between them. CDR3 size: 16 residues. CDR3 nucleotide sequence: TGCGCCAGCAGCTTGTTACCGGGACGGGAGAATTCACCCCTCCACTTT. Protein product: CASSLLPGRENSPLHF.

A few counts support this clone. This chain connects TRBV6-4 to TRBJ2-1; TRBD2 agrees at 10 bases. This CDR3 is built from 14 residues. J gave up 7 bases and V 2 bases, and 2 bases lay outside the gene matches. The germline CDR1 and CDR2 sequences are MRHNA and SNTAGT. The CDR3 coding sequence is TGTGCCAGCAGTGACGGACTAGCGGAGAATGAGCAGTTCTTC. Translated, it gives CASSDGLAENEQFF.

The V call is TRBV7-6, the J call TRBJ1-4; the D is unclear. This CDR3 has 15 residues. The ends were cut back, 4 bases at V and 8 bases at J, with 17 bases in the middle. Germline V gene data show CDR1 as SGHVS and CDR2 as FNYEAQ. CDR3 protein: CASSSYGPRGEKLFF. Here the CDR3 DNA reads TGTGCCAGCAGCTCCTACGGACCCCGAGGCGAAAAACTGTTTTTT. The full variable domain, with the rest looked up from reference TRBV7-6 and TRBJ1-4, is GAGVSQSPRYKVTKRGQDVALRCDPISGHVSLYWYRQALGQGPEFLTYFNYEAQQDKSGLPNDRFSAERPEGSISTLTIQRTEQRDSAMYRCASSSYGPRGEKLFFGSGTQLSVL.

The chain combines TRBV19 with TRBJ1-1, with D unresolved. Germline loops: CDR1 LNHDA, CDR2 SQIVND (reference sequence). The V end lost 3 bases, the J end lost 5 bases, and 13 bases lay between the germline ends. This CDR3 has 14 amino acids. CDR3 sequence (DNA): TGTGCCAGTAGTATTAGCCAGAGAGGGACTGAAGCTTTCTTT. Translation: CASSISQRGTEAFF.